This T cell receptor beta chain was sequenced during a study of T cells in pancreatic ductal adenocarcinoma. Selected pancreatic ductal adenocarcinoma patients had undergone surgery without neoadjuvant therapy. V gave up 8 bases and J gave up 0 bases; unmatched junction bases: 3. CDR1 is GTSNPN and CDR2 is SVGIG in the germline V gene (reference sequence). The CDR3 totals 14 residues. Libraries were prepared by immunoSEQ multiplex PCR; TCRdb keeps only in-frame clonotypes and omits some of them. The table includes over 85,000 clones, roughly 96% detected once. The chain recombines TRBV30 with TRBJ2-2, with 10 bases matching TRBD2. This sequence originates from a human donor with pancreatic ductal adenocarcinoma. Sequenced material: PBMCs. CDR3 in DNA: TGTGCCGCCGGACTAGCGGCGAACACCGGGGAGCTGTTTTTT. Encoded protein: CAAGLAANTGELFF.